The clone carrying this T cell receptor (beta chain) was recorded at least ten times. Every patient was untreated before thyroid surgery. Trimming shortened V by 1 base and J by 5 bases, and 9 bases separated the two germline ends. Germline V gene lookup returns CDR1 MDHEN and CDR2 SYDVKM. The CDR3 has 14 amino acids. The data were obtained in a study of metastatic and nonmetastatic thyroid tumors. As processed by the authors: A classifier of distant metastasis in papillary thyroid cancer was built from CDR3 differences (across clinicopathological groups). TCRdb reanalyzed the PCR reads with MiXCR. TCRdb's processing, not the authors' own work, is the source of the V and J calls. The sample holds around 53,000 clones, approximately 22% seen once.

The sequence came from a female donor with papillary thyroid cancer or a benign thyroid nodule (not recorded which). Some clones in this sample may be carry-over from other donors' samples. The V and J genes are TRBV28 and TRBJ1-5, with D unresolved. Sequencing was done on a sample of blood. CDR3 loop: CASSLLAWDQPQHF. CDR3 nucleotide sequence: TGTGCCAGCAGTTTATTGGCGTGGGATCAGCCCCAGCATTTT.